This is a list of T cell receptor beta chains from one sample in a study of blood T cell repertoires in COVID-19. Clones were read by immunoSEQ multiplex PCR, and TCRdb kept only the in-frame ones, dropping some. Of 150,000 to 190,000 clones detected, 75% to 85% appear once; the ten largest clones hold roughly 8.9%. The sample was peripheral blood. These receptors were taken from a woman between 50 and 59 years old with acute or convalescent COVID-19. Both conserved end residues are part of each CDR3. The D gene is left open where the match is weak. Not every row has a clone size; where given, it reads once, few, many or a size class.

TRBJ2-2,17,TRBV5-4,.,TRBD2,TGTGCCAGCAGCTACGGGACTAGCGGGAGATCTCCCGGGGAGCTGTTTTTT,CASSYGTSGRSPGELFF
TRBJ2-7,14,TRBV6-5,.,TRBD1,TGTGCCAGCTACGCGACAGGGGGAAACCACGAGCAGTACTTC,CASYATGGNHEQYF
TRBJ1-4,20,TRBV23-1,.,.,TGCGCCAGCAGTCAATCCCGGGAACGAGGACAGAATGCAACTAATGAAAAACTGTTTTTT,CASSQSRERGQNATNEKLFF
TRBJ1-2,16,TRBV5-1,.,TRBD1,TGCGCCAGCAGCCAAGAAACGGGACAGGGGGCTTTTGGCTACACCTTC,CASSQETGQGAFGYTF
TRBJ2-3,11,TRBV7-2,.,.,TGTGCCAGTACCCAGGGGGATACGCAGTATTTT,CASTQGDTQYF
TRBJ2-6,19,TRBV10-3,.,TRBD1,TGTGCCATCATAAATGCCCCGGGACAGGGGGCTGGTGGGGCCAACGTCCTGACTTTC,CAIINAPGQGAGGANVLTF
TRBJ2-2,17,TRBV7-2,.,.,TGTGCCAGCAGACGGACCGGGACTGTAAGGATAGGTGGGGAGCTGTTTTTT,CASRRTGTVRIGGELFF
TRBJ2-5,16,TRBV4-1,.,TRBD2,TGCGCCAGCAGCCTCGGGACTAGCGGGCAATTAGAGACCCAGTACTTC,CASSLGTSGQLETQYF
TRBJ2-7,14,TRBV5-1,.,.,TGCGCCAGCAGCGCAGGCCCAACTTCCTACGAGCAGTACTTC,CASSAGPTSYEQYF
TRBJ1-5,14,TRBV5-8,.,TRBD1,TGTGCCAGCAGCCGGGACAGACCAAATCAGCCCCAGCATTTT,CASSRDRPNQPQHF
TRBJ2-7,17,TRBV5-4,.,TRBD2,TGTGCCAGCAGCCCCGGCGTCGGTAGCGGGGGTTCCTACGAGCAGTACTTC,CASSPGVGSGGSYEQYF
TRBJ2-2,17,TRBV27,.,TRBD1,TGTGCCAGCAGACATGAAAGATCGGGACAGGGGCACGGGGAGCTGTTTTTT,CASRHERSGQGHGELFF
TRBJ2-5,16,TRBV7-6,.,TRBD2,TGTGCCAGCAGCCCGATGCTAGCGGGCTTACAAGAGACCCAGTACTTC,CASSPMLAGLQETQYF
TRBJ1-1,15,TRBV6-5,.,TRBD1,TGTGCCAGCAGCCGACAGGGGGCAGGGAGCACTGAAGCTTTCTTT,CASSRQGAGSTEAFF
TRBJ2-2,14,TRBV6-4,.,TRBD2,TGTGCCAGCTCCGGGAGGATAAACGGCGGGGAGCTGTTTTTT,CASSGRINGGELFF
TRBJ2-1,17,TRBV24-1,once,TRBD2,TGTGCCACCAGTTCCCAACCGGGACTAGCGGGAGTTTGGGAGCAGTTCTTC,CATSSQPGLAGVWEQFF
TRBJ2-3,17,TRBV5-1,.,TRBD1,TGCGCCAGCAGCTTGAAGGGGGCTCCTGGAAGCACAGATACGCAGTATTTT,CASSLKGAPGSTDTQYF
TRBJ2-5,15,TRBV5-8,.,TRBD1,TGTGCCAGCAGCACGAGGATCAGGGGGAGAGAGACCCAGTACTTC,CASSTRIRGRETQYF
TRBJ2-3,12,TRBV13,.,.,TGTGCCAGCAGCTTAGTCGCAGATACGCAGTATTTT,CASSLVADTQYF
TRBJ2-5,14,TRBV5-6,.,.,TGTGCCAGCAGCGTCACAGGGAATCAGGAGACCCAGTACTTC,CASSVTGNQETQYF
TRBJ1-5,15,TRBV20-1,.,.,TGCAGTGCTAGTGCGGGAGGGAATAGCAATCAGCCCCAGCATTTT,CSASAGGNSNQPQHF
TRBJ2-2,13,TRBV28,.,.,TGTGCCAGCCTGTATCTCCCCACCGGGGAGCTGTTTTTT,CASLYLPTGELFF
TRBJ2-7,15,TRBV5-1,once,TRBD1,TGCGCCAGCAGCCCCGGGACAGGTAAAGCCCACGAGCAGTACTTC,CASSPGTGKAHEQYF
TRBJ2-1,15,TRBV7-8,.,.,TGTGCCAGCAGCGCTAGTCTTAGCTCCTACAATGAGCAGTTCTTC,CASSASLSSYNEQFF
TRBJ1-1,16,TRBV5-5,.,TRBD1,TGTGCCAGCAGCTTGGAGGGCAGGGGGCGAGGCACTGAAGCTTTCTTT,CASSLEGRGRGTEAFF
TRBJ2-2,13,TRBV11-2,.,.,TGTGCCAGCAGCTTTGGCTACACCGGGGAGCTGTTTTTT,CASSFGYTGELFF
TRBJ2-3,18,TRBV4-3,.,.,TGCGCCAGCAGCCAAGACCTTACGCTAGCAGATCGACCAGATACGCAGTATTTT,CASSQDLTLADRPDTQYF
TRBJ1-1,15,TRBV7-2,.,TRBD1,TGTGCCAGCAGCAAGTCCGGGACAGGGCCTCCGCAAGCTTTCTTT,CASSKSGTGPPQAFF
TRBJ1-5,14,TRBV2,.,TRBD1,TGTGCCAGCAGGGGGACAGTTAGCAATCAGCCCCAGCATTTT,CASRGTVSNQPQHF